This T cell receptor beta chain is from a study of cytomegalovirus exposure and HLA in healthy donors. Findings and limits, study-wide: With later analysis, a missense DCLRE1C variant became linked to TCR beta V- and J-gene trimming.

A note on this clone: Its antigen remains unknown.

The CDR3 length is 17 residues. From germline, CDR1 is SGHTA and CDR2 FQGNSA. V was pared by 1 base and J by 3 bases, with 19 bases between. Both 60 Vbeta primers and 13 Jbeta primers went into the PCR. Per the authors' pipeline: Later work found 80 million or so unique TCR beta chains, with approximately 12 million shared. Some clones are missing from TCRdb's copy, which holds only in-frame ones; the method was immunoSEQ multiplex PCR. V and J calls and clone size are copied from that table; D and trimming were computed from the DNA. The sample consists of almost 65,000 clones, 60% to 85% of them appearing once.

The sequence came from a male donor in good health and CMV-seropositive. The J gene is TRBJ2-7, the V gene TRBV7-2, with TRBD1 as a possible D gene (5 bases). Sequenced: PBMCs. The CDR3 DNA reads as TGTGCCAGCAGCTTAGAAGGGGCAGACTTAGTTATCTACGAGCAGTACTTC. Translation: CASSLEGADLVIYEQYF.